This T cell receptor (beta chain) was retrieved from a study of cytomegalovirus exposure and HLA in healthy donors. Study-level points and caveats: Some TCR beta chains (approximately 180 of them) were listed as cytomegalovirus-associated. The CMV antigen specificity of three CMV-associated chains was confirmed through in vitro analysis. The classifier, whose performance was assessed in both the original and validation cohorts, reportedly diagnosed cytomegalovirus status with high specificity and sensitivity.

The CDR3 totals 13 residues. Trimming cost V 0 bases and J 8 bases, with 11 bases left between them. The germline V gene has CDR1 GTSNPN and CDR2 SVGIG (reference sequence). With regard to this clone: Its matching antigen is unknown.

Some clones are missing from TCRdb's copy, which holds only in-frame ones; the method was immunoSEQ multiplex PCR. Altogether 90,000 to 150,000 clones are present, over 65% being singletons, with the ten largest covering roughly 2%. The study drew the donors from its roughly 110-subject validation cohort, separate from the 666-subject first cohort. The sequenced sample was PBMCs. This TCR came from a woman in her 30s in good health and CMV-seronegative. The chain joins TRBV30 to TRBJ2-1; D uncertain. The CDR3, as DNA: TGTGCCTGGAGTGTAGGCCAGGCGCATGAGCAGTTCTTC. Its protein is CAWSVGQAHEQFF.